This T cell receptor (beta chain) appears in the sequencing data of a study of blood T cell repertoires in COVID-19. The wider study: PBMCs, B-cell-depleted T cells, or T cells provided the cDNA or gDNA that made up the material.

V lost 7 bases, J lost 0 bases, and 10 bases lay in between. The length of the CDR3 is 13 residues. Germline CDR1 and CDR2: MDHEN and SYDVKM. In the authors' workflow: Amplification of reference gene primers provided the estimated nucleated cell counts. Measured with immunoSEQ multiplex PCR; TCRdb has only the in-frame clones, and not every one. That table furnishes V, J and clone size, whereas the DNA furnished D and trimming. This table holds 300,000 to 400,000 clones, over 80% found once. The chain has TRBV28 and TRBJ2-7, with D uncertain. Material: PBMCs or T cells enriched from blood (not recorded which). The origin of this receptor is a man aged 25 to 40 who had recovered from COVID-19. The CDR3 DNA reads as TGTGCCAGCATGGCAGCTAGCTCCTACGAGCAGTACTTC. Translated, it gives CASMAASSYEQYF.